Listed below are T cell receptor beta chains from one sample, sequenced in a study of technical replicates of blood from several donors. Profiled with immunoSEQ multiplex PCR; TCRdb holds only in-frame clones, not every one. The sample consists of 70,000 or so clones, 92% of them appearing once. Material for sequencing was T cells isolated from PBMCs. The receptors originated from a human donor in good health. Each CDR3 is given with its conserved first and last residue. Fields, in order: J gene, V gene, D gene, clone size, CDR3 protein, CDR3 DNA. The D gene is left open where the match is weak. Size is omitted from some rows. Given values are once, few, many or a class for expanded clones.

j_call: TRBJ1-1; v_call: TRBV10-3; d_call: NA; clone_size: NA; cdr3_aa: CAISAWNTEAFF; cdr3_nt: TGTGCCATCAGTGCTTGGAACACTGAAGCTTTCTTT
j_call: TRBJ2-2; v_call: TRBV6-5; d_call: TRBD2; clone_size: NA; cdr3_aa: CASSSFRGAGELFF; cdr3_nt: TGTGCCAGCAGTTCATTTCGGGGGGCCGGGGAGCTGTTTTTT
j_call: TRBJ2-4; v_call: TRBV21-1; d_call: NA; clone_size: NA; cdr3_aa: CASSKARRVGAKNIQYF; cdr3_nt: TGTGCCAGCAGCAAAGCGCGGAGGGTCGGAGCCAAAAACATTCAGTACTTC
j_call: TRBJ2-2; v_call: TRBV10-3; d_call: NA; clone_size: NA; cdr3_aa: CAIRSGGGRAGELFF; cdr3_nt: TGTGCCATCAGATCCGGAGGGGGGAGGGCTGGGGAGCTGTTTTTT
j_call: TRBJ2-3; v_call: TRBV27; d_call: TRBD1; clone_size: NA; cdr3_aa: CASSLWTGGTDTQYF; cdr3_nt: TGTGCCAGCAGTTTATGGACAGGGGGCACAGATACGCAGTATTTT
j_call: TRBJ2-1; v_call: TRBV7-9; d_call: NA; clone_size: NA; cdr3_aa: CAVRDEQFF; cdr3_nt: TGTGCCGTGAGGGATGAGCAGTTCTTC
j_call: TRBJ2-5; v_call: TRBV6-4; d_call: NA; clone_size: NA; cdr3_aa: CASSDSPAGGARRREETQYF; cdr3_nt: TGTGCCAGCAGTGACTCGCCGGCCGGCGGGGCTAGGAGGAGGGAAGAGACCCAGTACTTC
j_call: TRBJ1-1; v_call: TRBV27; d_call: TRBD1; clone_size: NA; cdr3_aa: CASSLGQPMNTEAFF; cdr3_nt: TGTGCCAGCAGTTTGGGACAGCCTATGAACACTGAAGCTTTCTTT
j_call: TRBJ2-1; v_call: TRBV7-9; d_call: TRBD2; clone_size: NA; cdr3_aa: CASSLAGGLAGGNEQFF; cdr3_nt: TGTGCCAGCAGCTTAGCGGGAGGACTAGCGGGGGGCAATGAGCAGTTCTTC
j_call: TRBJ2-1; v_call: TRBV6-5; d_call: NA; clone_size: NA; cdr3_aa: CASSPGLNNEQFF; cdr3_nt: TGTGCTAGCAGTCCCGGACTCAACAATGAGCAGTTCTTC
j_call: TRBJ2-7; v_call: TRBV2; d_call: NA; clone_size: NA; cdr3_aa: CASSALGYF; cdr3_nt: TGTGCCAGCAGCGCGCTAGGGTACTTC
j_call: TRBJ2-2; v_call: TRBV12-5; d_call: NA; clone_size: NA; cdr3_aa: CASGLVIMGHGELFF; cdr3_nt: TGTGCTAGTGGTTTGGTAATAATGGGACACGGGGAGCTGTTTTTT
j_call: TRBJ2-7; v_call: TRBV4-1; d_call: TRBD2; clone_size: NA; cdr3_aa: CASSQGLAGAYEQYF; cdr3_nt: TGCGCCAGCAGCCAAGGACTAGCGGGAGCCTACGAGCAGTACTTC
j_call: TRBJ2-2; v_call: TRBV4-1; d_call: NA; clone_size: once; cdr3_aa: CASSGGAVGFGKLFF; cdr3_nt: TGCGCCAGCAGCGGGGGCGCGGTTGGATTCGGAAAGCTGTTTTTT
j_call: TRBJ2-7; v_call: TRBV18; d_call: NA; clone_size: NA; cdr3_aa: CASSRKDGKFTLNYEQYF; cdr3_nt: TGTGCCAGCTCTAGAAAGGACGGGAAATTTACCCTTAATTACGAGCAGTACTTC
j_call: TRBJ2-3; v_call: TRBV6-5; d_call: NA; clone_size: once; cdr3_aa: CASSSQITDTQYF; cdr3_nt: TGTGCCAGCAGTTCGCAGATCACAGATACGCAGTATTTT
j_call: TRBJ2-3; v_call: TRBV10-3; d_call: TRBD1; clone_size: NA; cdr3_aa: CAIRDRVNPTDTQYF; cdr3_nt: TGTGCCATCAGGGACAGGGTTAATCCCACAGATACGCAGTATTTT
j_call: TRBJ1-1; v_call: TRBV6-5; d_call: NA; clone_size: NA; cdr3_aa: CAAGRGYTEAFF; cdr3_nt: TGTGCCGCCGGGCGGGGATATACTGAAGCTTTCTTT
j_call: TRBJ2-1; v_call: TRBV27; d_call: TRBD2; clone_size: NA; cdr3_aa: CASSFLAGVYNEQFF; cdr3_nt: TGTGCCAGCAGTTTTCTAGCGGGGGTATACAATGAGCAGTTCTTC
j_call: TRBJ2-7; v_call: TRBV19; d_call: TRBD1; clone_size: NA; cdr3_aa: CASSTYRGGGYEQYF; cdr3_nt: TGTGCCAGTAGTACCTACAGGGGTGGAGGATACGAGCAGTACTTC
j_call: TRBJ2-3; v_call: TRBV5-4; d_call: TRBD2; clone_size: NA; cdr3_aa: CASSLAGSTDTQYF; cdr3_nt: TGTGCCAGCAGCTTAGCGGGAAGCACAGATACGCAGTATTTT
j_call: TRBJ2-7; v_call: TRBV4-3; d_call: TRBD2; clone_size: once; cdr3_aa: CASSQRTPGASGKKYF; cdr3_nt: TGCGCCAGCAGCCAACGCACCCCTGGGGCTAGCGGGAAGAAGTACTTC
j_call: TRBJ2-1; v_call: TRBV20-1; d_call: NA; clone_size: NA; cdr3_aa: CSRTFYNEQFF; cdr3_nt: TGCAGTCGCACTTTCTACAATGAGCAGTTCTTC